This entry features one TCR beta chain sequence. What it binds is unknown. This sample was included in a study of blood T cells in healthy people across ages. Study-wide findings and caveats: Age showed a roughly linear inverse relationship with TCR beta diversity per million T cells.

A J-beta primer mix and a sample-barcoded 5' primer were used in a second PCR of roughly 6 to 11 cycles. A template-switch adaptor that had 12 random nucleotides put a tag on each cDNA molecule. TCRdb processed the 5' RACE reads anew with MiXCR; each CDR3 protein has one entry. In the table there are some 1,800,000 distinct CDR3 sequences, more than 35% of which are singletons. Germline V gene sequence: CDR1 MNHEY, CDR2 SMNVEV (reference sequence). Trimming removed 6 bases at V and 3 bases at J, with 12 bases between. The length of the CDR3 is 13 residues. Input material: blood. V gene TRBV27 combines with J gene TRBJ2-7; D uncertain. This clonotype was obtained from a human donor in good health. DNA for the CDR3: TGTGCCAGCAGCTGTCACCCCTTCTACGAGCAGTACTTC. Amino acids: CASSCHPFYEQYF.